This TCR beta chain emerged from a study of cytomegalovirus exposure and HLA in healthy donors. Findings of the study overall: A missense DCLRE1C variant was associated with V- and J-gene trimming of TCR beta chains in a later analysis, and an independent cohort replicated the association.

This clone was detected only a few times. As yet, its antigen is unknown. An end of the junction does not agree with germline; a read error may underlie this. Primers for the PCR totalled 60 Vbeta and 13 Jbeta. Some clones are missing from TCRdb's copy, which holds only in-frame ones; the method was immunoSEQ multiplex PCR. Of around 130,000 clones listed, about four fifths were seen once; the top ten hold 4.5% to 5.5%. Germline V gene lookup returns CDR1 LGHNA and CDR2 YSLEER. This CDR3 is built from 12 residues. This chain joins TRBV4-3 and TRBJ1-4, with D unclear. The clonotype was recovered from a man aged 25 to 45 in good health and CMV-seronegative. What was sequenced was PBMCs. Here the CDR3 DNA reads TGCGCCAGCAGCCAAGACTTTGGGCAGGTTGTTTTT. Its protein is CASSQDFGQVVF.